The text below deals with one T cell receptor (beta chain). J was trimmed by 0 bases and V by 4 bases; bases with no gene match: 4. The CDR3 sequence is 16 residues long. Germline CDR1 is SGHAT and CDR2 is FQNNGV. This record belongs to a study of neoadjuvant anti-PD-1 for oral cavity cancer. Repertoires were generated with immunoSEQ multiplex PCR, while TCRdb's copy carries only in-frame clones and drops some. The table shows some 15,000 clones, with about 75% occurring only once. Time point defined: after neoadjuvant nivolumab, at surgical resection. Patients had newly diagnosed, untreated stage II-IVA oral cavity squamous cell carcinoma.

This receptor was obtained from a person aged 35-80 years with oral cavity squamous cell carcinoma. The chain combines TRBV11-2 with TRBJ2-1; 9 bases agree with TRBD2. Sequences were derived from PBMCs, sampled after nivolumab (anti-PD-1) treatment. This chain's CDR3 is CASSSLAGSSYNEQFF. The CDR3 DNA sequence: TGTGCCAGCAGCTCACTAGCGGGTAGCTCCTACAATGAGCAGTTCTTC.